The rows below give T cell receptor beta chains drawn from one sample of a study of shared clonotypes between healthy human individuals. Measured with immunoSEQ multiplex PCR; TCRdb has only the in-frame clones, and not every one. The table lists 650,000 to 800,000 clones, approximately 72% of them singletons. The sample was memory CD4+ T cells sorted from blood. The receptors shown here come from a woman between 25 and 40 years old in good health. CDR3s include the opening cysteine and the closing phenylalanine or tryptophan. Fields, in order: D gene, V gene, clone size, J gene, CDR3 DNA, CDR3 protein. D genes are given only for firm matches. A row's size may be missing; if present it is once, few, many or a size class.

D: TRBD1; V: TRBV29-1; size: few; J: TRBJ1-2; DNA: TGCAGCGTCGGACAGGGGAATGGCTACACCTTC; CDR3: CSVGQGNGYTF
D: NA; V: TRBV2; size: NA; J: TRBJ2-1; DNA: TGTGCCAGCACTCTCTTAAGCTCCTACAATGAGCAGTTCTTC; CDR3: CASTLLSSYNEQFF
D: NA; V: TRBV19; size: NA; J: TRBJ1-5; DNA: TGTGCCAGTAGTAAGGGACACAGCAATCAGCCCCAGCATTTT; CDR3: CASSKGHSNQPQHF
D: NA; V: TRBV18; size: few; J: TRBJ2-7; DNA: TGTGCCAGCTCACCCGGTTACAGCTCCTACGAGCAGTACTTC; CDR3: CASSPGYSSYEQYF
D: NA; V: TRBV7-9; size: NA; J: TRBJ2-1; DNA: TGTGCCAGCAGCCCTCGGGAGCAGTTCTTC; CDR3: CASSPREQFF
D: TRBD2; V: TRBV6-1; size: once; J: TRBJ2-5; DNA: TGTGCCACCAATCGGGGGGACCCGTGGGAGACCCAGTACTTC; CDR3: CATNRGDPWETQYF
D: TRBD1; V: TRBV2; size: NA; J: TRBJ1-2; DNA: TGTGCCAGCAGGACAGGGCCTGAAAGGGGCTACACCTTC; CDR3: CASRTGPERGYTF
D: NA; V: TRBV5-1; size: NA; J: TRBJ2-5; DNA: TGCGCCAGCAGCCCAACGGACATTTCTAAGACCCAGTACTTC; CDR3: CASSPTDISKTQYF
D: TRBD1; V: TRBV10-2; size: NA; J: TRBJ1-3; DNA: TGCGCCAGCAGTGAAATTCGAAGACAGGGGTTGCTAATGGGTGGAAACACCATATATTTT; CDR3: CASSEIRRQGLLMGGNTIYF
D: TRBD2; V: TRBV14; size: once; J: TRBJ2-1; DNA: TGTGCCAGCAGCCAACAAACCGGGACTAGCGGGAGGACTGGTTTGGTCAATGAGCAGTTCTTC; CDR3: CASSQQTGTSGRTGLVNEQFF
D: NA; V: TRBV5-1; size: NA; J: TRBJ2-3; DNA: TGCGCCAGCAGCTTGCCCCCAGGGGCTTACACAGATACGCAGTATTTT; CDR3: CASSLPPGAYTDTQYF
D: TRBD2; V: TRBV7-6; size: NA; J: TRBJ2-1; DNA: TGTGCCAGCAGCTCCCGACTAGCGGGAGGCGAGCAGTTCTTC; CDR3: CASSSRLAGGEQFF
D: NA; V: TRBV5-6; size: NA; J: TRBJ2-3; DNA: TGTGCCAGCAGCTTGGGGGTAGTGGACACAGATACGCAGTATTTT; CDR3: CASSLGVVDTDTQYF
D: NA; V: TRBV5-3; size: NA; J: TRBJ1-2; DNA: TGTGCCAGAAGCTGCCGGGACATCTATGGCTACACCTTC; CDR3: CARSCRDIYGYTF
D: NA; V: TRBV5-6; size: NA; J: TRBJ2-2; DNA: TGTGCCAGCAGCTTGGTGACTCCCGGGGAGCTGTTTTTT; CDR3: CASSLVTPGELFF
D: NA; V: TRBV10-3; size: NA; J: TRBJ1-2; DNA: TGTGCCATCAGTGAGTCACGGGGGAACTATGGCTACACCTTC; CDR3: CAISESRGNYGYTF
D: NA; V: TRBV5-1; size: few; J: TRBJ2-1; DNA: TGCGCCAGCAGCTTTAGCGTAAGCTCCTACAATGAGCAGTTCTTC; CDR3: CASSFSVSSYNEQFF
D: TRBD1; V: TRBV11-2; size: NA; J: TRBJ1-5; DNA: TGTGCCAGCAGCTTAGCGACAGGGGGAAGCAATCAGCCCCAGCATTTT; CDR3: CASSLATGGSNQPQHF
D: NA; V: TRBV18; size: NA; J: TRBJ1-1; DNA: TGTGCCAGCTCACCCGGGGAGAACACTGAAGCTTTCTTT; CDR3: CASSPGENTEAFF
D: TRBD1; V: TRBV28; size: once; J: TRBJ1-5; DNA: TGTGCCAGCAGTTCGTCGACAGGGCGCAATCAGCCCCAGCATTTT; CDR3: CASSSSTGRNQPQHF
D: TRBD2; V: TRBV6-1; size: NA; J: TRBJ2-2; DNA: TGTGCCAGCAAACAAGCGGGAGACACCGGGGAGCTGTTTTTT; CDR3: CASKQAGDTGELFF
D: NA; V: TRBV28; size: NA; J: TRBJ2-6; DNA: TGTGCCAGCAGTTCTCGAGGGGCCAACGTCCTGACTTTC; CDR3: CASSSRGANVLTF
D: NA; V: TRBV2; size: once; J: TRBJ2-7; DNA: TGTGCCAGCGGCTTTCTCCGGGAGTCATACGAGCAGTACTTC; CDR3: CASGFLRESYEQYF
D: TRBD1; V: TRBV7-8; size: many; J: TRBJ1-1; DNA: TGTGCCAGCAGCTCCACAGGGGCTCGGGACGGAGCTTTCTTT; CDR3: CASSSTGARDGAFF